This passage covers 29 T cell receptor beta chains from one sample sequenced in a study of OX40 agonist ivuxolimab in advanced cancers. The protocol was immunoSEQ multiplex PCR, while the TCRdb copy is restricted to in-frame clones and leaves out a portion. The table lists 40,000 to 50,000 clones, 88% of them singletons, with roughly 0.98% in the top ten. Sequencing used CD4+ or CD8+ T cells sorted from blood, obtained in a trial of the OX40 agonist ivuxolimab. The receptor set was obtained from an adult with an advanced solid tumor such as melanoma, head and neck, liver or kidney cancer.

The chain employs TRBV5-1 and TRBJ2-2, with 8 bases fitting TRBD2. Germline-derived CDR1 and CDR2 are SGHRS and YFSETQ. This CDR3 is 17 amino acids long. V dropped 5 bases and J dropped 6; count of bases not matched to a gene: 15. The CDR3 DNA reads as TGCGCCAGCAGTCTGAGGCCGGGACTAGGAAACTCCGGGGAGCTGTTTTTT. Its protein is CASSLRPGLGNSGELFF.

The chain joins TRBV27 to TRBJ2-2; 10 bases map to TRBD1. The CDR3 extends over 14 amino acids. Germline V CDR1 and CDR2: MNHEY, SMNVEV (reference sequence). V shed 6 bases, J shed 5 bases, and the junction held 3 bases outside the gene matches. The CDR3 region has the DNA TGTGCCAGCAGCCGGACAGGGGGGACCGGGGAGCTGTTTTTT. Translating it yields CASSRTGGTGELFF.

V is TRBV18 and J is TRBJ2-7, with D perhaps TRBD1 or TRBD2 (5 bases each). The CDR3 runs to 13 residues. Germline V gives CDR1 KGHSH, CDR2 LQKENI. Trimming removed 2 bases from V and 2 bases from J, with 7 bases in between. As DNA, the CDR3 is TGTGCCAGCTCACCAGGGACCACCTACGAGCAGTACTTC. Amino acids: CASSPGTTYEQYF.

The chain has TRBV27 and TRBJ2-1; 10 positions agree with TRBD2. J gave up 10 bases and V 9 bases, and 9 bases lay outside the gene matches. The CDR3 sequence is 13 residues long. Per the germline V gene, CDR1 is MNHEY and CDR2 is SMNVEV (reference sequence). The CDR3, as DNA: TGTGCCAGTAGACTAGCGGGCGCATCAGAGCAGTTCTTC. Its protein product is CASRLAGASEQFF.

The rearrangement uses TRBV29-1 and TRBJ1-2; D gene unclear. Germline V CDR1 and CDR2: SQVTM, ANQGSEA. V was cut by 2 bases and J by 7 bases, with 14 bases left in between. This CDR3 region has 13 residues. For the CDR3, the DNA is TGCAGCGTTGAACGGGCATCGGAGGGTGGCTACACCTTC. Translated: CSVERASEGGYTF.

The V gene is TRBV19, the J gene TRBJ2-7, with 9 bases that match TRBD1. CDR3 length: 16 residues. The V gene end was trimmed by 5 bases and the J gene end by 3 bases; junction bases not matched to a gene: 11. The germline V gene has CDR1 LNHDA and CDR2 SQIVND (reference sequence). CDR3 amino acids: CASSPPTGTGRYEQYF. The CDR3 coding sequence is TGTGCCAGTAGTCCGCCTACCGGGACAGGGCGCTACGAGCAGTACTTC. Together with reference TRBV19 and TRBJ2-7, the CDR3 gives the full variable domain: DGGITQSPKYLFRKEGQNVTLSCEQNLNHDAMYWYRQDPGQGLRLIYYSQIVNDFQKGDIAEGYSVSREKKESFPLTVTSAQKNPTAFYLCASSPPTGTGRYEQYFGPGTRLTVT.

The chain uses TRBV6-1 and TRBJ2-7; 8 bases line up with TRBD2. CDR1 and CDR2 from the germline V gene are MNHNS and SASEGT. The junction had 7 bases not matched to a gene; V was cut back by 3 bases and J by 3 bases. The CDR3 has 15 amino acids. CDR3 protein: CASSEPGRALYEQYF. The CDR3 nucleotides read TGTGCCAGCAGTGAGCCCGGGAGGGCCCTCTACGAGCAGTACTTC.

CDR3 residues: CASSPRGSGRAGYNEQFF. Here the CDR3 DNA reads TGTGCCAGCAGCCCTCGTGGTAGCGGGAGGGCCGGGTACAATGAGCAGTTCTTC. The gene calls are TRBV7-9 and TRBJ2-1, with TRBD2 identical over 11 bases. The V segment lost 5 bases and the J segment 4 bases; nucleotides outside the gene matches: 13. The CDR3 runs 18 residues. Germline V gene lookup returns CDR1 SEHNR and CDR2 FQNEAQ (reference sequence).

The chain employs TRBV28 and TRBJ1-3; no reliable D call. The CDR3 loop spans 14 amino acids. Germline assignment: CDR1 MDHEN and CDR2 SYDVKM. Trimming shortened V by 3 bases and J by 4 bases, and 10 bases separated the two germline ends. This chain's CDR3 is CASSLSQVGNTIYF. CDR3 nucleotides: TGTGCCAGCAGTTTGAGCCAAGTGGGAAACACCATATATTTT.

The CDR3 nucleotides are TGCGCCAGCAGCCCGGAACCAGGGGGGACCAAAAACATTCAGTACTTC. It encodes CASSPEPGGTKNIQYF. V and J are TRBV5-1 and TRBJ2-4; D may be TRBD1 (7 bases). There are 16 residues in the CDR3. Germline V gene sequence: CDR1 SGHRS, CDR2 YFSETQ. Trimming cost V 4 bases and J 2 bases, with 16 bases left between them.

V gene TRBV15 combines with J gene TRBJ1-1; a possible D gene is TRBD1 (5 bases). Germline CDR1 LNHNV, CDR2 YYDKDF (reference sequence). This CDR3 region has 19 residues. Deletions cut 5 bases from V and 1 base from J, with 26 bases between. CDR3 in amino acids: CATSPQRQGSIWGNTEAFF. DNA of the CDR3: TGTGCCACCAGCCCTCAACGGCAGGGTTCCATTTGGGGGAACACTGAAGCTTTCTTT.

V and J are TRBV28 and TRBJ1-3, with a weak D call TRBD1 (5 bases). The V and J ends lost 3 bases and 4 bases respectively, with 10 bases between them. Germline CDR1 is MDHEN and CDR2 is SYDVKM. This CDR3 region has 14 residues. The CDR3 sequence: CASSLEGNGNTIYF. Here the CDR3 DNA reads TGTGCCAGCAGTTTGGAGGGGAACGGAAACACCATATATTTT.

The chain recombines TRBV28 with TRBJ2-7; 10 nucleotides match TRBD2. The germline CDR1 and CDR2 sequences are MDHEN and SYDVKM. With V trimmed by 4 bases and J by 3 bases, 3 bases remained unmatched. This CDR3 has 14 amino acids. The CDR3 reads CASSSLAGGYEQYF. CDR3 nucleotide sequence: TGTGCCAGCAGTTCCTTAGCGGGAGGCTACGAGCAGTACTTC.

The chain links TRBV6-1 to TRBJ2-1; 13 bases map to TRBD2. Germline V gene sequence: CDR1 MNHNS, CDR2 SASEGT. This CDR3 region has 15 residues. Unmatched junction bases numbered 8, after V lost 6 bases and J lost 9 bases. CDR3 loop: CASSGTSGNVGEQFF. The DNA of the CDR3 is TGTGCCAGCAGCGGGACTAGCGGGAACGTTGGTGAGCAGTTCTTC.

The V call is TRBV19, the J call TRBJ1-2; D remains unclear. Germline V gene lookup returns CDR1 LNHDA and CDR2 SQIVND (reference sequence). With 1 base removed from V and 4 bases from J, the gap between germline ends came to 10 bases. The CDR3 length is 14 residues. This CDR3 is CASSIGQGRYGYTF. The CDR3 region has the DNA TGTGCCAGTAGTATAGGACAAGGACGCTATGGCTACACCTTC.

This chain joins TRBV30 and TRBJ1-4; no reliable D call. The CDR3 extends over 13 amino acids. Germline values: CDR1 GTSNPN, CDR2 SVGIG (reference sequence). With 0 bases removed from V and 4 bases from J, the gap between germline ends came to 6 bases. The CDR3 DNA reads TGTGCCTGGAGTGTGTGGGGTAATGAAAAACTGTTTTTT. Translating it yields CAWSVWGNEKLFF.

The V call is TRBV7-8, the J call TRBJ2-7, with TRBD2 matching 12 bases. CDR1 and CDR2 from the germline V gene are SGHVS and FQNEAQ. Unmatched junction bases numbered 13, after V lost 0 bases and J lost 4 bases. The CDR3 covers 19 residues. CDR3 residues: CASSLAPGTSGYFAYEQYF. CDR3 DNA sequence: TGTGCCAGCAGCTTAGCTCCAGGGACTAGCGGGTATTTTGCGTACGAGCAGTACTTC.

V gene TRBV19 combines with J gene TRBJ2-3; D is unresolved. The V gene lost 3 bases and the J gene lost 0 bases, with 13 bases spanning the gap. The V gene's germline CDR1 is LNHDA and CDR2 SQIVND (reference sequence). The length of the CDR3 is 16 residues. The CDR3 DNA sequence: TGTGCCAGTAGTATCCTTTTTGAGTCTAGCACAGATACGCAGTATTTT. It is translated as CASSILFESSTDTQYF. Filled out from reference TRBV19 and TRBJ2-3, the complete variable domain reads DGGITQSPKYLFRKEGQNVTLSCEQNLNHDAMYWYRQDPGQGLRLIYYSQIVNDFQKGDIAEGYSVSREKKESFPLTVTSAQKNPTAFYLCASSILFESSTDTQYFGPGTRLTVL.

The chain recombines TRBV14 with TRBJ2-6; maybe TRBD2 (5 bases). Germline values: CDR1 SGHDN, CDR2 FVKESK. V was shortened by 6 bases and J by 0 bases, with 18 bases between the two germline ends. The CDR3 covers 18 residues. CDR3 bases: TGTGCCAGCAGACCCACCCCGGGATTCTACTCTGGGGCCAACGTCCTGACTTTC. Translating it yields CASRPTPGFYSGANVLTF.

This clone has only one observation. The gene calls are TRBV19 and TRBJ1-5; a possible D gene is TRBD1 (5 bases). From germline, CDR1 is LNHDA and CDR2 SQIVND (reference sequence). This CDR3 has 16 amino acids. Trimming shortened V by 1 base and J by 7 bases, and 17 bases separated the two germline ends. Written as DNA, the CDR3 is TGTGCCAGTAGTATAGGTGTTGCAGGGATAGGCCAGCCCCAGCATTTT. The encoded protein is CASSIGVAGIGQPQHF.

V usage is TRBV7-2 and J usage is TRBJ2-1; 14 bases match TRBD2. CDR3 size: 19 residues. The ends lost 6 bases at V and 5 bases at J; junction bases unmatched: 15. The germline CDR1 and CDR2 sequences are SGHTA and FQGNSA. The CDR3 nucleotides are TGTGCCAGCAGTAACCGGAGACTAGCGGGAGGGCCGGGAAACAATGAGCAGTTCTTC. It codes for CASSNRRLAGGPGNNEQFF.

This chain uses TRBV27 with TRBJ1-3; D is unresolved. The CDR3 totals 14 residues. Trimming stripped 5 bases from V and 0 bases from J, with 8 bases between. Germline values: CDR1 MNHEY, CDR2 SMNVEV (reference sequence). This CDR3 reads CASSPRSSGNTIYF. CDR3 bases: TGTGCCAGCAGTCCTCGGAGCTCTGGAAACACCATATATTTT.

The chain is built from TRBV4-1 and TRBJ2-7; D is perhaps TRBD2 (5 bases). There are 14 residues in the CDR3. Trimming removed 5 bases at V and 2 bases at J, with 13 bases between. Germline lookup yields CDR1 MGHRA and CDR2 YSYEKL. The CDR3: CASSVTSGTYEQYF. CDR3 in DNA: TGCGCCAGCAGCGTTACAAGCGGAACCTACGAGCAGTACTTC.

The CDR3, as DNA: TGTGCCAGCAGCTTGAGGAGTGGCTACACCTTC. Amino acid sequence: CASSLRSGYTF. The chain carries TRBV11-1 and TRBJ1-2; D call uncertain. CDR1 and CDR2 (germline): SGHAT, FQDESV (reference sequence). The CDR3 runs 11 residues. V was cut by 3 bases and J by 7 bases, with 6 bases left in between.

This chain uses TRBV7-3 with TRBJ2-7; TRBD2 matches 13 bases. The ends lost 4 bases at V and 3 bases at J; junction bases unmatched: 3. From germline, CDR1 is SGHTA and CDR2 FQGTGA. This CDR3 has 15 residues. CDR3 sequence (DNA): TGTGCCAGCAGCTCGGGACTAGCGGGATTCTACGAGCAGTACTTC. As protein: CASSSGLAGFYEQYF.

The chain carries TRBV6-5 and TRBJ2-7; D gene ambiguous. Trimming cost V 7 bases and J 0 bases, with 16 bases left between them. In germline, CDR1 is MNHEY, CDR2 SVGAGI. The CDR3 is 15 residues long. The CDR3 here is CASKRLPISSYEQYF. DNA for the CDR3: TGTGCCAGCAAGCGTCTGCCCATTAGCTCCTACGAGCAGTACTTC.

V gene TRBV7-8 combines with J gene TRBJ2-2; either TRBD1 or TRBD2 may supply D (6 bases each). Germline V gene data show CDR1 as SGHVS and CDR2 as FQNEAQ. Trimming removed 7 bases at V and 2 bases at J, with 17 bases between. The CDR3 sequence is 16 residues long. The CDR3 sequence: CASTLAGHLNTGELFF. In DNA, the CDR3 is TGTGCCAGCACCCTCGCGGGACACCTAAACACCGGGGAGCTGTTTTTT.

This clone was found once. J is TRBJ1-5 and V is TRBV6-1, with 9 bases identical to TRBD1. The germline gives CDR1 MNHNS, CDR2 SASEGT. The V segment lost 7 bases and the J segment 1 base; nucleotides outside the gene matches: 5. The CDR3 has 15 residues. CDR3 sequence (DNA): TGTGCCAGCAAGACAGGGGGAAGGAGCAATCAGCCCCAGCATTTT. It yields the protein CASKTGGRSNQPQHF.

CDR3 region: CAISEREAANSPLHF. CDR3 nucleotide sequence: TGTGCCATCAGTGAGAGGGAGGCGGCGAATTCACCCCTCCACTTT. The rearrangement uses TRBV10-3 and TRBJ1-6; no definite D call. Germline V gene data show CDR1 as ENHRY and CDR2 as SYGVKD. This CDR3 has 15 amino acids. The V end was cut by 2 bases, the J end by 7 bases, with 12 bases between.